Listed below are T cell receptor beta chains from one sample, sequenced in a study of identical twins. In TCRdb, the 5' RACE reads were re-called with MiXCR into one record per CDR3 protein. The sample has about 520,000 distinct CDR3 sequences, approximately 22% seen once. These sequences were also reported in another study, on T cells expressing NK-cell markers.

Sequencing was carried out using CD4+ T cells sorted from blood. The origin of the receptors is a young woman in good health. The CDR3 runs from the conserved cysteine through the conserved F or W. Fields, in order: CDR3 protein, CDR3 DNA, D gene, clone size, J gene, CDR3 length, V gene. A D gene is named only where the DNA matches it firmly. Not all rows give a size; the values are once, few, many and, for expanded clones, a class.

CDR3 protein: CSARMGNQPQHF; CDR3 DNA: TGCAGTGCTAGAATGGGGAATCAGCCCCAGCATTTT; D gene: -; clone size: -; J gene: TRBJ1-5; CDR3 length: 12; V gene: TRBV20-1
CDR3 protein: CSGDRGNEQFF; CDR3 DNA: TGCAGCGGTGACAGGGGCAATGAGCAGTTCTTC; D gene: TRBD1; clone size: few; J gene: TRBJ2-1; CDR3 length: 11; V gene: TRBV29-1
CDR3 protein: CASSSELWGVDTF; CDR3 DNA: TGTGCCAGCAGTTCGGAGCTCTGGGGGGTTGACACCTTC; D gene: -; clone size: -; J gene: TRBJ1-2; CDR3 length: 13; V gene: TRBV6-5
CDR3 protein: CASSLATVYGYTF; CDR3 DNA: TGTGCCAGCAGCTTAGCAACGGTTTATGGCTACACCTTC; D gene: -; clone size: few; J gene: TRBJ1-2; CDR3 length: 13; V gene: TRBV7-2
CDR3 protein: CASSPIVSGELFF; CDR3 DNA: TGTGCCAGCAGTCCGATCGTGTCCGGGGAGCTGTTTTTT; D gene: -; clone size: -; J gene: TRBJ2-2; CDR3 length: 13; V gene: TRBV27
CDR3 protein: CATSRDLNRVNTGELFF; CDR3 DNA: TGTGCCACCAGCAGAGATCTAAACAGGGTAAACACCGGGGAGCTGTTTTTT; D gene: -; clone size: -; J gene: TRBJ2-2; CDR3 length: 17; V gene: TRBV15
CDR3 protein: CASSSPGGQRNEQFF; CDR3 DNA: TGTGCCAGCAGCTCCCCGGGGGGGCAGAGGAATGAGCAGTTCTTC; D gene: TRBD2; clone size: -; J gene: TRBJ2-1; CDR3 length: 15; V gene: TRBV6-2/TRBV6-3
CDR3 protein: CAISESSNVGTEAFF; CDR3 DNA: TGTGCCATCAGTGAGTCGTCCAATGTTGGGACCGAAGCTTTCTTT; D gene: -; clone size: many; J gene: TRBJ1-1; CDR3 length: 15; V gene: TRBV10-3
CDR3 protein: CASSPDRVHIQYF; CDR3 DNA: TGCGCCAGCAGCCCCGACAGGGTTCACATTCAGTACTTC; D gene: TRBD1; clone size: -; J gene: TRBJ2-4; CDR3 length: 13; V gene: TRBV5-1
CDR3 protein: CSAPRHREQFF; CDR3 DNA: TGCAGTGCTCCGCGACACAGGGAGCAGTTCTTC; D gene: -; clone size: many; J gene: TRBJ2-1; CDR3 length: 11; V gene: TRBV20-1
CDR3 protein: CASSRAPRETQYF; CDR3 DNA: TGTGCCAGCAGCCGAGCCCCTCGGGAGACCCAGTACTTC; D gene: -; clone size: -; J gene: TRBJ2-5; CDR3 length: 13; V gene: TRBV14
CDR3 protein: CSASTGSAYEQYF; CDR3 DNA: TGCAGTGCGTCGACAGGGTCCGCCTACGAGCAGTACTTC; D gene: TRBD1; clone size: many; J gene: TRBJ2-7; CDR3 length: 13; V gene: TRBV20-1
CDR3 protein: CASSPSGQSSYEQYF; CDR3 DNA: TGTGCCAGCAGCCCTTCGGGACAAAGCTCCTACGAGCAGTACTTC; D gene: -; clone size: -; J gene: TRBJ2-7; CDR3 length: 15; V gene: TRBV7-9
CDR3 protein: CAIRTLLREGQNNEQFF; CDR3 DNA: TGTGCCATCAGGACCCTTTTGCGGGAGGGCCAGAACAATGAGCAGTTCTTC; D gene: TRBD2; clone size: few; J gene: TRBJ2-1; CDR3 length: 17; V gene: TRBV10-3
CDR3 protein: CASSLGGGRQDTQYF; CDR3 DNA: TGCGCCAGCAGCTTGGGCGGGGGGCGTCAAGATACGCAGTATTTT; D gene: TRBD2; clone size: few; J gene: TRBJ2-3; CDR3 length: 15; V gene: TRBV5-1
CDR3 protein: CASSLNLYEQYF; CDR3 DNA: TGTGCCAGCAGTTTAAACCTCTACGAGCAGTACTTC; D gene: -; clone size: few; J gene: TRBJ2-7; CDR3 length: 12; V gene: TRBV28
CDR3 protein: CASGRGGYEETQYF; CDR3 DNA: TGTGCCAGCGGGAGGGGCGGCTACGAAGAGACCCAGTACTTC; D gene: TRBD2; clone size: -; J gene: TRBJ2-5; CDR3 length: 14; V gene: TRBV7-2
CDR3 protein: CAIRRTGGPNTEAFF; CDR3 DNA: TGTGCCATCAGGAGGACAGGGGGCCCAAACACTGAAGCTTTCTTT; D gene: TRBD1; clone size: few; J gene: TRBJ1-1; CDR3 length: 15; V gene: TRBV10-3
CDR3 protein: CASSEGGGPSYEQYF; CDR3 DNA: TGTGCCAGCAGTGAAGGAGGGGGACCCTCCTACGAGCAGTACTTC; D gene: -; clone size: few; J gene: TRBJ2-7; CDR3 length: 15; V gene: TRBV25-1
CDR3 protein: CASSLLTGSMNTEAFF; CDR3 DNA: TGTGCCAGCAGCTTATTGACAGGGAGTATGAACACTGAAGCTTTCTTT; D gene: TRBD1; clone size: few; J gene: TRBJ1-1; CDR3 length: 16; V gene: TRBV7-6
CDR3 protein: CASSYNGAGMKTQYF; CDR3 DNA: TGTGCCAGCAGTTACAATGGGGCAGGGATGAAGACCCAGTACTTC; D gene: -; clone size: few; J gene: TRBJ2-5; CDR3 length: 15; V gene: TRBV6-5
CDR3 protein: CSATPTSGRGDEQFF; CDR3 DNA: TGCAGTGCAACCCCCACTAGCGGGAGGGGCGATGAGCAGTTCTTC; D gene: TRBD2; clone size: -; J gene: TRBJ2-1; CDR3 length: 15; V gene: TRBV20-1
CDR3 protein: CASSGSGSFNNEQFF; CDR3 DNA: TGTGCCAGCAGTGGAAGCGGGAGTTTCAACAATGAGCAGTTCTTC; D gene: TRBD2; clone size: few; J gene: TRBJ2-1; CDR3 length: 15; V gene: TRBV6-1
CDR3 protein: CATRLQGNTEAFF; CDR3 DNA: TGTGCCACCAGATTACAGGGGAACACTGAAGCTTTCTTT; D gene: -; clone size: -; J gene: TRBJ1-1; CDR3 length: 13; V gene: TRBV7-2
CDR3 protein: CAISDGGYGYTF; CDR3 DNA: TGTGCCATCTCAGACGGGGGCTATGGCTACACCTTC; D gene: -; clone size: few; J gene: TRBJ1-2; CDR3 length: 12; V gene: TRBV10-3
CDR3 protein: CASGLDSGVEQFF; CDR3 DNA: TGTGCTAGTGGTTTGGACTCAGGGGTTGAGCAGTTCTTC; D gene: -; clone size: few; J gene: TRBJ2-1; CDR3 length: 13; V gene: TRBV12-5
CDR3 protein: CASSLSGNSGNQPQHF; CDR3 DNA: TGTGCCAGCAGCTTATCGGGGAATAGTGGCAATCAGCCCCAGCATTTT; D gene: -; clone size: -; J gene: TRBJ1-5; CDR3 length: 16; V gene: TRBV7-2
CDR3 protein: CSAIDRDSTGELFF; CDR3 DNA: TGCAGTGCTATTGACAGGGATAGCACCGGGGAGCTGTTTTTT; D gene: TRBD1; clone size: few; J gene: TRBJ2-2; CDR3 length: 14; V gene: TRBV20-1
CDR3 protein: CASSFFDGEETQYF; CDR3 DNA: TGTGCCAGCAGCTTCTTTGATGGGGAGGAGACCCAGTACTTC; D gene: -; clone size: -; J gene: TRBJ2-5; CDR3 length: 14; V gene: TRBV5-4
CDR3 protein: CASSVGGGQRNEQFF; CDR3 DNA: TGTGCCAGCAGCGTCGGGGGGGGCCAGAGGAATGAGCAGTTCTTC; D gene: TRBD2; clone size: -; J gene: TRBJ2-1; CDR3 length: 15; V gene: TRBV9
CDR3 protein: CASRNLGSNEQFF; CDR3 DNA: TGTGCCAGCAGGAACTTAGGAAGCAATGAGCAGTTCTTC; D gene: -; clone size: many; J gene: TRBJ2-1; CDR3 length: 13; V gene: TRBV12-3/TRBV12-4
CDR3 protein: CASSFGVYQNTGELFF; CDR3 DNA: TGTGCCAGCAGCTTTGGGGTGTATCAGAACACCGGGGAGCTGTTTTTT; D gene: -; clone size: -; J gene: TRBJ2-2; CDR3 length: 16; V gene: TRBV12-3/TRBV12-4
CDR3 protein: CAWSTGHEQYF; CDR3 DNA: TGTGCCTGGAGTACTGGCCACGAGCAGTACTTC; D gene: -; clone size: few; J gene: TRBJ2-7; CDR3 length: 11; V gene: TRBV30
CDR3 protein: CASTVAGAGGADTQYF; CDR3 DNA: TGCGCCAGCACAGTGGCAGGGGCGGGAGGAGCAGATACGCAGTATTTT; D gene: TRBD2; clone size: few; J gene: TRBJ2-3; CDR3 length: 16; V gene: TRBV5-1
CDR3 protein: CSASTSGRIDTQYF; CDR3 DNA: TGCAGTGCCTCGACTAGCGGGAGAATAGATACGCAGTATTTT; D gene: TRBD2; clone size: few; J gene: TRBJ2-3; CDR3 length: 14; V gene: TRBV20-1
CDR3 protein: CASSKGTGWDNEQFF; CDR3 DNA: TGTGCCAGCAGTAAAGGGACAGGGTGGGACAATGAGCAGTTCTTC; D gene: TRBD1; clone size: -; J gene: TRBJ2-1; CDR3 length: 15; V gene: TRBV6-1
CDR3 protein: CASSFPGTGNPNEQFF; CDR3 DNA: TGTGCCAGCAGCTTCCCCGGGACAGGGAACCCCAATGAGCAGTTCTTC; D gene: TRBD1; clone size: few; J gene: TRBJ2-1; CDR3 length: 16; V gene: TRBV5-6
CDR3 protein: CASSRGNLVNTEAFF; CDR3 DNA: TGCGCCAGCAGCCGTGGTAATCTCGTGAACACTGAAGCTTTCTTT; D gene: -; clone size: -; J gene: TRBJ1-1; CDR3 length: 15; V gene: TRBV4-3
CDR3 protein: CATGTSGERGEFF; CDR3 DNA: TGTGCCACTGGGACTAGCGGGGAGAGGGGGGAGTTCTTC; D gene: TRBD2; clone size: -; J gene: TRBJ2-1; CDR3 length: 13; V gene: TRBV7-2